This T cell receptor (beta chain) is from a study of human T cells and chemical hapten exposure (dated by TCRdb to about 2021). About the investigation overall: For sensitization, 2% DPC in acetone was applied to an approximately 2 cm by approximately 2 cm area of upper inner arm skin. Weekly therapeutic DPC doses were additionally applied to the scalp of patients throughout the roughly 25-week study period. Patch testing was done on the upper back using Finn chambers containing 0.01% DPC, and results were scored after 6 days according to International Contact Dermatitis Research Group standards. Most of the patients in the cohort were female, and the cohort covered alopecia areata with under or over 50% scalp involvement, alopecia totalis and alopecia universalis. The libraries were sequenced as a pool, and the TCR yield per sample differed mostly because of small variations in library volumes within the pool. The study tracked peripheral blood TCR repertoire changes in vivo during primary and secondary sensitization to the hapten diphenylcyclopropenone (DPC) in alopecia patients. Blood samples were taken from patients before sensitization (week 0) and at 2, 6 and about 24 weeks after DPC sensitization. For TCR sequencing, blood came from some 31 alopecia patients at anywhere from one to four time points (pre-sensitization, 2, 6 and 24 weeks).

From the cysteine through the phenylalanine, the CDR3 covers 13 amino acids. Only the CDR3 DNA is retained, 39 bases long and in frame from the first base. The germline ends are 9 bases apart after V is trimmed by 6 bases and J by 0 bases. The germline V gene supplies CDR1 MDHEN and CDR2 SYDVKM. This clonotype has at least ten counts. The antigen it recognizes is unknown. No much larger clone is present one base from it, and per-base qualities are unavailable. Library generation was performed with RACE. The run used a NextSeq 500. Library preparation attached unique molecular identifiers to individual cDNA molecules for quantitative, reproducible TCR counting. From each blood RNA sample, both TCR alpha and TCR beta chains were sequenced. Concerning the study's data processing: Samples had a median of roughly 99,000 TCRs, with a range from about 23,224 to 700,000. The Decombinator software suite was used to annotate the V, J and CDR3 of the TCR reads. For the PS versus PT1 abundance plots, all samples were subsampled to the same number of TCRs (28,000). Expanded TCRs were defined as absent before sensitization and observed at least eight times at the 2-week time point. In TCRdb, the public reads were trimmed at Q25 with fastp and aligned with MiXCR, with productive beta chains retained. Rows merge per CDR3 protein into single entries with the most common DNA and genes. The V and J calls here are based on TCRdb, not the publication. The sample includes about 120,000 distinct CDR3 sequences, with around an eighth observed a single time. The ten most abundant clones make up around 1.5% of the sample.

The time point label, as the study defines it: patch test 1, 2 weeks after DPC sensitization. In the paper's terms, the treatment or condition label means: therapeutic diphenylcyclopropenone sensitization with weekly scalp DPC. Blood at each patch-test visit was drawn before the patch test was applied. Patients were considered eligible if aged 18 to 70, diagnosed with alopecia and deemed suitable for DPC therapy, and patients were excluded if pregnant. Total RNA was extracted from unfractionated whole blood that had been collected in Tempus Blood RNA tubes. Results and caveats for the whole study, not just this receptor: Expanded TCRs formed significantly more large CDR3 similarity clusters than pre-sensitization or healthy control sets, consistent with antigen-driven responses. The number of PT1 expanded TCRs positively correlated with patch test score, significant at thresholds 8, 16 and 32 but not 4. After repeated subsampling, changes were observed in the strength of the expansion versus patch-test correlation and in the threshold at which the correlation became significant. Alopecia, a presumed autoimmune disease, was present in all patients, so the immune response of the patients might differ from that of healthy individuals. The number of TCRs above 1 in 1000 frequency did not change with DPC sensitization; there was no evidence of global repertoire structure alterations.

The specimen was whole blood, collected in connection with sensitization to the hapten diphenylcyclopropenone (DPC). The sequence links TRBV28 to TRBJ2-7; the D gene identity is not certain. This receptor was taken from a woman aged 45-65 years with alopecia areata. Some clones in this sample may be carry-over from other donors' samples. The CDR3: CASRSGVSYEQYF. In nucleotide form, the sequence is TGTGCCAGCAGGTCAGGAGTCTCCTACGAGCAGTACTTC.